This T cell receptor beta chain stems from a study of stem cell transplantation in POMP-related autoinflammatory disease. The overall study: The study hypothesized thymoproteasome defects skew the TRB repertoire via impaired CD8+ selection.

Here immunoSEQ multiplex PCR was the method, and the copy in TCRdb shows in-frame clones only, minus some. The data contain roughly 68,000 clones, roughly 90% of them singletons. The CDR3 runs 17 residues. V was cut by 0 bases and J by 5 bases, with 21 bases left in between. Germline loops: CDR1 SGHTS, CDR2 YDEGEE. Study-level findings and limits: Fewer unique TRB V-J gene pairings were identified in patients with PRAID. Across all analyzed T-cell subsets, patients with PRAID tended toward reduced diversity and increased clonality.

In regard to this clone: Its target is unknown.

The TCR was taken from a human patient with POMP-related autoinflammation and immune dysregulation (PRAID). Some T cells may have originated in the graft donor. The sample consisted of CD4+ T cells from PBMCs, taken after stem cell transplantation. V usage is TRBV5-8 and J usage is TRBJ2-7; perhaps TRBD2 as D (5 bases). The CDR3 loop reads CASSLALSGLRAHEQYF. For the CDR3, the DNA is TGTGCCAGCAGCTTGGCCCTATCCGGGTTGAGGGCCCACGAGCAGTACTTC.